The TCR beta chain under discussion was sequenced for a study of blood T cell repertoires in COVID-19. Study details: Acute and convalescent COVID-19 samples came from the United States, Italy and Spain. Sources were T cells, B-cell-depleted T cells, or PBMCs; the material itself was cDNA or gDNA.

Allocation to cohorts depended on clinical history reported by the participants. In Cohort 3, a recovered donor had either two negative PCRs, clearance, or symptom resolution. Produced via immunoSEQ multiplex PCR; TCRdb's table is partial and in-frame only. The profile shows 180,000 or so clones, about 80% of them singletons. Sample: PBMCs or T cells enriched from blood (not recorded which). The TCR comes from a man aged 40-49 years who had recovered from COVID-19.

CDR3 bases: TGTGCCAGCAGCGTAGTTGTGACAGATGCTTTAGGGGAGCAGTACTTC. It is translated as CASSVVVTDALGEQYF. The chain joins TRBV9 to TRBJ2-7; D perhaps matches TRBD1 (5 bases). V lost 0 bases to trimming and J lost 7 bases, with 20 bases between them. CDR1 is SGDLS, CDR2 YYNGEE, per germline. There are 16 residues in the CDR3.